This T cell receptor (beta chain) was sequenced for a study of T cell changes during pregnancy in multiple sclerosis. Some clones are missing from TCRdb's copy, which holds only in-frame ones; the method was immunoSEQ multiplex PCR. The table records fewer than 50,000 clones, 90% to 95% of them present only once. CDR1 is SGHAT, CDR2 FQNNGV, per germline. This CDR3 region has 19 residues. V lost 5 bases and J lost 3; bases outside the gene matches: 15. Material: CD8+ T cells from peripheral blood mononuclear cells, obtained in the first trimester of pregnancy. The sequence was collected from a female donor with multiple sclerosis, enrolled in a pregnancy study. The chain recombines TRBV11-2 with TRBJ2-1, with TRBD2 matching 11 bases. CDR3 protein: CASSPTAGSGGAFYNEQFF. Here the CDR3 DNA reads TGTGCCAGCAGCCCCACCGCGGGTAGCGGGGGGGCCTTCTACAATGAGCAGTTCTTC.